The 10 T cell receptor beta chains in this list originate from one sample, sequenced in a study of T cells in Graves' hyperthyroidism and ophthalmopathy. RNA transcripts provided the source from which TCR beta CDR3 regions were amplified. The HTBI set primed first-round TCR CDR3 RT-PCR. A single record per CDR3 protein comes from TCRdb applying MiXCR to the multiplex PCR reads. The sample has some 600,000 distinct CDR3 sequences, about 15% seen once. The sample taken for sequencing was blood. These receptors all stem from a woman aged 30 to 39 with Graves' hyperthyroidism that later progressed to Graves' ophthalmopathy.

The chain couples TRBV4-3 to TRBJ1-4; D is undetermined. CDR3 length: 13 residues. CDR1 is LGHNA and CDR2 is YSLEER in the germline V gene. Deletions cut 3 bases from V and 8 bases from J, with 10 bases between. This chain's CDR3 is CASSQATGEKLFF. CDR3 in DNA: TGCGCCAGCAGCCAGGCCACGGGGGAAAAACTGTTTTTT.

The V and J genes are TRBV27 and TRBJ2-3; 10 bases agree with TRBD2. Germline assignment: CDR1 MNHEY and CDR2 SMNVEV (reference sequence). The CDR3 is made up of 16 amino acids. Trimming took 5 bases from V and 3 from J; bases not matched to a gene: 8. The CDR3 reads CASSDPLAGLTDTQYF. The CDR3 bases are TGTGCCAGCAGTGATCCACTAGCGGGATTGACAGATACGCAGTATTTT.

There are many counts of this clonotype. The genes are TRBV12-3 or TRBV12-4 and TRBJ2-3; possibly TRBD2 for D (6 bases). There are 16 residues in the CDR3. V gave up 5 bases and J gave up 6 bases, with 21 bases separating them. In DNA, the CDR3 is TGTGCCAGCAGTGCCCTGAACGGGAGAACTACCGATACGCAGTATTTT. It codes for CASSALNGRTTDTQYF.

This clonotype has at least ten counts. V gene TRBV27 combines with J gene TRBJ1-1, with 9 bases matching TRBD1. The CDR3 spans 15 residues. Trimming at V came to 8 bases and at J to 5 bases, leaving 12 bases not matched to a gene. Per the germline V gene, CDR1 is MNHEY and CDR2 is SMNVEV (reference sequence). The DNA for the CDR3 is TGTGCCAGCGGGATATCGGGACAGGGACATACTGAAGCTTTCTTT. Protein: CASGISGQGHTEAFF.

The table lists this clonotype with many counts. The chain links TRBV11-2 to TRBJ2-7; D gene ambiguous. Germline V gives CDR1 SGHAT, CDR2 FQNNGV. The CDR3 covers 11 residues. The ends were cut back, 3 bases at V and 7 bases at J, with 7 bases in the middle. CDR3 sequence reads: CASSFPWEQYF. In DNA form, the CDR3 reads TGTGCCAGCAGCTTTCCCTGGGAGCAGTACTTC. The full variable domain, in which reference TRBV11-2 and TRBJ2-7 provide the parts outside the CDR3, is EAGVAQSPRYKIIEKRQSVAFWCNPISGHATLYWYQQILGQGPKLLIQFQNNGVVDDSQLPKDRFSAERLKGVDSTLKIQPAKLEDSAVYLCASSFPWEQYFGPGTRLTVT.

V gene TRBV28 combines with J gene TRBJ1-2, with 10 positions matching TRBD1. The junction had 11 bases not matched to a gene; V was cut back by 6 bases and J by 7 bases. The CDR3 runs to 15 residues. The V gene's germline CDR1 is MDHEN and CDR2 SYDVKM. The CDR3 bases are TGTGCCAGCAGCCCTGGTTCGGGACAGGGGTTTGGCTACACCTTC. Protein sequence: CASSPGSGQGFGYTF.

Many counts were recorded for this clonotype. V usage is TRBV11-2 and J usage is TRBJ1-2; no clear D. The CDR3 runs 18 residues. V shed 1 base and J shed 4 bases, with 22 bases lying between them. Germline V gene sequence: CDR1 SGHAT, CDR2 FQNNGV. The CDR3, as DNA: TGTGCCAGCAGCTTAGCCCCCCCACGGGCCAAGAGCTCCTATGGCTACACCTTC. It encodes CASSLAPPRAKSSYGYTF.

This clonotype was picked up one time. CDR3 protein: CARGTSGNNEQFF. The CDR3 DNA reads as TGTGCCAGAGGGACTAGCGGTAACAATGAGCAGTTCTTC. This chain connects TRBV6-2 or TRBV6-3 to TRBJ2-1; 11 nucleotides line up with TRBD2. The V gene's germline CDR1 is MNHEY and CDR2 SVGEGT. This CDR3 has 13 residues. Trimming at V came to 9 bases and at J to 5 bases, leaving 3 bases not matched to a gene.

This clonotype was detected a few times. The CDR3 sequence: CASSIWPPAHEQYF. CDR3 sequence (DNA): TGTGCCAGTAGTATTTGGCCACCTGCCCACGAGCAGTACTTC. This sequence joins TRBV19 and TRBJ2-7; the D is unclear. V dropped 3 bases and J dropped 5 bases, with 14 bases sitting between them. The length of the CDR3 is 14 residues. CDR1 is LNHDA and CDR2 is SQIVND in the germline V gene (reference sequence). Together with reference TRBV19 and TRBJ2-7, the CDR3 gives the full variable domain: DGGITQSPKYLFRKEGQNVTLSCEQNLNHDAMYWYRQDPGQGLRLIYYSQIVNDFQKGDIAEGYSVSREKKESFPLTVTSAQKNPTAFYLCASSIWPPAHEQYFGPGTRLTVT.

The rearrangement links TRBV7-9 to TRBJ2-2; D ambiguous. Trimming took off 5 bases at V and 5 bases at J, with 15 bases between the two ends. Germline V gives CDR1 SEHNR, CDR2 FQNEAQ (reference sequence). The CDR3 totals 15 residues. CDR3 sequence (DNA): TGTGCCAGCAGCCCCCTCGACATAGATACCGGGGAGCTGTTTTTT. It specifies CASSPLDIDTGELFF. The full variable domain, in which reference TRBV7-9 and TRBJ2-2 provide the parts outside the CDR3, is DTGVSQNPRHKITKRGQNVTFRCDPISEHNRLYWYRQTLGQGPEFLTYFQNEAQLEKSRLLSDRFSAERPKGSFSTLEIQRTEQGDSAMYLCASSPLDIDTGELFFGEGSRLTVL.